What follows are 29 T cell receptor beta chains derived from one specimen sequenced in a study of T cells in Graves' hyperthyroidism and ophthalmopathy. Regions amplified from RNA transcripts were the TCR beta CDR3 regions. The TCR CDR3 was amplified in a first-round RT-PCR using the HTBI primer set. A single record per CDR3 protein comes from TCRdb applying MiXCR to the multiplex PCR reads. The table lists 500,000 to 650,000 distinct CDR3 sequences, 17% of them singletons. Sequencing was done on a sample of blood. These receptors all stem from a young woman with Graves' ophthalmopathy.

As concerns this clonotype: A much larger clone differs by one base, so this may be a read error. The missing conserved phenylalanine or tryptophan at the end of this CDR3 makes a read error likely. The rearrangement joins TRBV30 to TRBJ1-2; D unresolved. The CDR3 is 12 amino acids. In germline, CDR1 is GTSNPN, CDR2 SVGIG (reference sequence). The V gene lost 2 bases and the J gene lost 4 bases, with 8 bases spanning the gap. CDR3 in DNA: TGTGCCTGGAGTCCGGGTTCCTATGGCTACACCATC. The encoded protein is CAWSPGSYGYTI.

The chain joins TRBV27 to TRBJ2-7, with D possibly TRBD1 on 5 matching bases. Germline loops: CDR1 MNHEY, CDR2 SMNVEV (reference sequence). The V gene lost 2 bases and the J gene lost 2 bases, with 10 bases spanning the gap. The CDR3 has 14 amino acids. DNA of the CDR3: TGTGCCAGCAGTTTAACAGGTTATGCCTACGAGCAGTACTTC. Translated: CASSLTGYAYEQYF.

Regarding this clonotype: At one end, the junction sequence differs from germline, possibly due to a read error. This chain links TRBV28 with TRBJ1-2, with 9 bases identical to TRBD1. The CDR3 spans 13 residues. The germline gives CDR1 MDHEN, CDR2 SYDVKM. The CDR3 region is CAISSGTGYGYTF. For the CDR3, the DNA is TGTGCCATCAGTTCCGGGACAGGGTATGGCTACACCTTC.

This clonotype was counted a single time. This chain connects TRBV19 to TRBJ1-2; D is perhaps TRBD1 (5 bases). Germline V gene data show CDR1 as LNHDA and CDR2 as SQIVND (reference sequence). The length of the CDR3 is 13 residues. The V and J ends lost 4 bases and 6 bases respectively, with 12 bases between them. CDR3 DNA: TGTGCCAGTAGTAAGGCAGGGATAAATGGCTACACCTTC. It is translated as CASSKAGINGYTF.

This clonotype was detected many times. The chain employs TRBV7-2 and TRBJ2-2; D is perhaps TRBD1 (6 bases). V shed 1 base and J shed 5 bases, with 14 bases lying between them. From germline, CDR1 is SGHTA and CDR2 FQGNSA. CDR3 length: 16 residues. CDR3 sequence: CASSLESRGVTGELFF. The CDR3 DNA follows: TGTGCCAGCAGCTTAGAGTCCAGGGGCGTGACCGGGGAGCTGTTTTTT.

The chain uses TRBV6-2 or TRBV6-3 and TRBJ2-1; D ambiguous. Trimming removed 4 bases at V and 14 bases at J, with 12 bases between. This CDR3 comprises 11 residues. Germline V lookup: CDR1 MNHEY, CDR2 SVGEGT. The CDR3 sequence: CASSSSREKFF. Written as DNA, the CDR3 is TGTGCCAGCAGTTCGTCTAGAGAGAAGTTCTTC.

The rearrangement joins TRBV3-1 to TRBJ1-6; 9 bases are shared with TRBD1. Germline V lookup: CDR1 LGHDT, CDR2 YNNKEL (reference sequence). The CDR3 runs to 18 residues. V shed 0 bases, J shed 4 bases, and the junction held 7 bases outside the gene matches. The CDR3 sequence: CASSQDNLQGAYNSPLHF. The CDR3 DNA reads as TGTGCCAGCAGCCAAGATAATTTACAGGGGGCTTATAATTCACCCCTCCACTTT.

This clonotype was recorded many times. The chain has TRBV7-6 and TRBJ2-1, with no clear D. The CDR3 runs 13 residues. Trimming removed 5 bases at V and 4 bases at J, with 9 bases between. Germline CDR1 SGHVS, CDR2 FNYEAQ. CDR3 DNA sequence: TGTGCCAGCAGCCCTGACATTTACAATGAGCAGTTCTTC. Encoded protein: CASSPDIYNEQFF.

This clonotype was seen a few times. The chain carries TRBV4-3 and TRBJ2-1; TRBD1 matches at 8 bases. The germline V gene encodes CDR1 LGHNA and CDR2 YSLEER. Unmatched junction bases numbered 5, after V lost 0 bases and J lost 4 bases. The length of the CDR3 is 16 residues. CDR3 bases: TGCGCCAGCAGCCAAGATCAGGACAGGGTGTACAATGAGCAGTTCTTC. Translating gives CASSQDQDRVYNEQFF.

This clonotype showed up just a few times. This chain connects TRBV3-1 to TRBJ2-3; TRBD2 aligns across 12 bases. After removal of 0 bases from V and 3 bases from J, the junction contained 7 bases not matched to a gene. Germline-derived CDR1 and CDR2 are LGHDT and YNNKEL (reference sequence). The CDR3 is 18 residues long. The CDR3 region has the DNA TGTGCCAGCAGCCAAGATCCACTAGCGGGGGGTGGGACAGATACGCAGTATTTT. Amino acids: CASSQDPLAGGGTDTQYF.

In this sample, this clonotype turned up a few times. The rearrangement uses TRBV20-1 and TRBJ2-7; a possible D gene is TRBD2 (6 bases). CDR1 DFQATT and CDR2 SNEGSKA come from the germline V gene (reference sequence). This CDR3 comprises 14 residues. V lost 3 bases and J lost 0, with 12 bases in between. For the CDR3, the DNA is TGCAGTGCTAGGGCCCTAGCGAACTCCTACGAGCAGTACTTC. This translates into CSARALANSYEQYF.

This clonotype was observed a handful of times. The V gene is TRBV12-3 or TRBV12-4, the J gene TRBJ2-1; D is unclear. V was shortened by 6 bases and J by 5 bases, with 20 bases between the two germline ends. The CDR3 is 16 amino acids. The CDR3 nucleotides are TGTGCCAGCAGCCCTAATATCCAGCGAGACGACAATGAGCAGTTCTTC. Translation: CASSPNIQRDDNEQFF.

This clonotype was counted between two and nine times. This chain links TRBV7-9 with TRBJ1-2; D call uncertain. V lost 2 bases and J lost 4, with 14 bases in between. The CDR3 consists of 15 residues. The germline V gene has CDR1 SEHNR and CDR2 FQNEAQ (reference sequence). The CDR3 loop reads CASSLSSTVVYGYTF. The CDR3 coding sequence is TGTGCCAGCAGCTTAAGTAGTACGGTTGTCTATGGCTACACCTTC.

This clonotype was detected ten times or more. This chain joins TRBV7-9 and TRBJ2-7; D is undetermined. This CDR3 spans 14 amino acids. The V and J ends lost 3 bases and 7 bases respectively, with 16 bases between them. The V gene's germline CDR1 is SEHNR and CDR2 FQNEAQ (reference sequence). This CDR3 is CASSFKGQTLEQYF. The CDR3 bases are TGTGCCAGCAGCTTTAAAGGGCAGACCCTGGAGCAGTACTTC.

The V gene is TRBV4-1, the J gene TRBJ1-3, with D maybe TRBD1 (6 bases). Trimming pared 3 bases from V and 4 bases from J, leaving 16 bases between. CDR3 length equals 16 residues. CDR1 is MGHRA and CDR2 is YSYEKL in the germline V gene. CDR3 sequence: CASSHHEGTQGNTIYF. The CDR3 DNA sequence: TGCGCCAGCAGCCATCACGAAGGGACACAGGGAAACACCATATATTTT.

This chain joins TRBV2 and TRBJ2-2; 13 bases agree with TRBD2. There are 18 residues in the CDR3. Losses at the gene ends were 6 bases for V and 3 bases for J; bases not matched to a gene: 10. Germline V lookup: CDR1 SNHLY, CDR2 FYNNEI. The CDR3 sequence: CASSPRLAGGGDTGELFF. The CDR3 DNA is TGTGCCAGCAGCCCCCGACTAGCGGGGGGAGGAGACACCGGGGAGCTGTTTTTT.

This clonotype has a handful of counts. The chain combines TRBV6-2 or TRBV6-3 with TRBJ1-1, with D unclear. The V end was cut by 6 bases, the J end by 3 bases, with 23 bases between. Germline CDR1 MNHEY, CDR2 SVGEGT. The CDR3 contains 17 residues. CDR3 sequence (DNA): TGTGCCAGCAGCGGAGGAGCTCAGGTAGCGCTCTACACTGAAGCTTTCTTT. As protein: CASSGGAQVALYTEAFF.

This clonotype was counted ten times or more. The rearrangement uses TRBV12-3 or TRBV12-4 and TRBJ2-7; 7 bases line up with TRBD2. V lost 5 bases and J lost 7; bases outside the gene matches: 14. This CDR3 has 15 residues. The CDR3 coding sequence is TGTGCCAGCAGTCAGAAGCGGGGATCGAACAGTGAGCAGTACTTC. Translating gives CASSQKRGSNSEQYF.

This clonotype was seen at least ten times. The rearrangement links TRBV24-1 to TRBJ2-2; TRBD1 is a possible D gene (6 bases). Trimming shortened V by 12 bases and J by 4 bases, and 23 bases separated the two germline ends. This CDR3 is 16 amino acids long. Germline CDR1 reads KGHDR; CDR2 reads SFDVKD. CDR3 DNA: TGTGCCCTCCCACGGTCCCGGGACACGAGCACCGGGGAGCTGTTTTTT. Translation: CALPRSRDTSTGELFF.

This chain uses TRBV6-1 with TRBJ2-3; 12 nucleotides line up with TRBD2. CDR1 is MNHNS, CDR2 SASEGT, per germline. V lost 6 bases, J lost 2 bases, and 9 bases stayed unmatched. The CDR3 has 17 residues. CDR3 coding DNA: TGTGCCAGCAGCGCCGTGGCTAGCGGGGGGGCCACAGATACGCAGTATTTT. Its translation is CASSAVASGGATDTQYF.

This clonotype appeared many times. The V and J genes are TRBV5-8 and TRBJ1-1, with D possibly TRBD1 on 6 matching bases. CDR1 is SGHTS, CDR2 YDEGEE, per germline. The CDR3 runs to 13 residues. Trimming pared 5 bases from V and 3 bases from J, leaving 11 bases between. CDR3 residues: CASRRQEDTEAFF. CDR3 bases: TGTGCCAGCAGGCGACAGGAGGACACTGAAGCTTTCTTT.

The chain links TRBV7-9 to TRBJ1-2; 9 positions match TRBD1. Per germline, CDR1 SEHNR and CDR2 FQNEAQ (reference sequence). The length of the CDR3 is 15 residues. J gave up 6 bases and V 8 bases, and 13 bases lay outside the gene matches. The CDR3 here is CASRPPQGAIDGYTF. DNA of the CDR3: TGTGCCAGCCGCCCTCCACAGGGGGCCATTGATGGCTACACCTTC.

The gene calls are TRBV7-8 and TRBJ1-5; 8 bases are shared with TRBD1. The ends lost 5 bases at V and 0 bases at J; junction bases unmatched: 6. The CDR3 runs 16 residues. Germline V gene sequence: CDR1 SGHVS, CDR2 FQNEAQ. CDR3 loop: CASSGRQGISNQPQHF. The CDR3 DNA reads TGTGCCAGCAGCGGCCGACAGGGGATTAGCAATCAGCCCCAGCATTTT.

The CDR3 loop is CASGQGLYNSPLHF. For the CDR3, the DNA is TGTGCCAGCGGGCAGGGGCTCTATAATTCACCCCTCCACTTT. J is TRBJ1-6 and V is TRBV6-2 or TRBV6-3; a possible D gene is TRBD1 (6 bases). CDR3 length: 14 amino acids. V shed 8 bases and J shed 3 bases, with 11 bases lying between them. CDR1 is MNHEY and CDR2 is SVGEGT in the germline V gene.

This chain links TRBV27 with TRBJ1-2; D might be TRBD1 (5 bases). Looked up from germline, CDR1 is MNHEY and CDR2 is SMNVEV (reference sequence). V lost 3 bases and J 8 bases, leaving 19 bases between the germline ends. The CDR3 length is 15 residues. The CDR3 DNA is TGTGCCAGCAGTTTGTCCCGGAATGGACATGACGGCTACACCTTC. It encodes CASSLSRNGHDGYTF.

V and J are TRBV6-1 and TRBJ1-5, with D hard to call. V was pared by 2 bases and J by 3 bases, with 14 bases between. The CDR3 loop spans 16 amino acids. Germline V gives CDR1 MNHNS, CDR2 SASEGT. The CDR3 nucleotides read TGTGCCAGCAGTGAATTGGCTAATAGTAACAATCAGCCCCAGCATTTT. Its protein product is CASSELANSNNQPQHF.

This clonotype was detected a few times. The rearrangement joins TRBV5-6 to TRBJ1-2; no firm D call. Trimming left V 0 bases short and J 2 bases short, with 8 bases between. Germline-derived CDR1 and CDR2 are SGHDT and YYEEEE. The CDR3 is 14 residues long. CDR3 coding DNA: TGTGCCAGCAGCTTGGAGTTAGAGAACTATGGCTACACCTTC. Translating it yields CASSLELENYGYTF. Full variable domain (outside the CDR3, taken from reference TRBV5-6 and TRBJ1-2): DAGVTQSPTHLIKTRGQQVTLRCSPKSGHDTVSWYQQALGQGPQFIFQYYEEEERQRGNFPDRFSGHQFPNYSSELNVNALLLGDSALYLCASSLELENYGYTFGSGTRLTVV.

V and J are TRBV27 and TRBJ1-2; D is uncertain. Germline V gives CDR1 MNHEY, CDR2 SMNVEV (reference sequence). The germline V and J ends were trimmed by 2 bases and 0 bases, with 4 bases remaining between them. This CDR3 has 13 residues. For the CDR3, the DNA is TGTGCCAGCAGTTTAAAAACTAACTATGGCTACACCTTC. This encodes CASSLKTNYGYTF.

The rearrangement joins TRBV9 to TRBJ2-5; D possibly corresponds to TRBD1 (5 bases). The germline V and J ends were trimmed by 0 bases and 1 base, with 13 bases remaining between them. This CDR3 region has 16 residues. In germline, CDR1 is SGDLS, CDR2 YYNGEE. The CDR3 region has the DNA TGTGCCAGCAGCGTAGGTGCAGGGATGATCCAAGAGACCCAGTACTTC. Its translation: CASSVGAGMIQETQYF.